The 27 T cell receptor beta chains presented below share a single source sample, sequenced in a study of glioma-infiltrating T cells after dendritic cell vaccination. Profiled with immunoSEQ multiplex PCR; TCRdb holds only in-frame clones, not every one. The table includes some 70,000 clones, approximately 80% detected once. The sequencing used blood, collected before dendritic cell vaccination. Every receptor here comes from a human donor with glioblastoma.

The chain carries TRBV13 and TRBJ2-1, with D tentatively TRBD2 (6 bases). Germline CDR1 and CDR2: PRHDT and FYEKMQ (reference sequence). With 5 bases removed from V and 4 bases from J, the gap between germline ends came to 18 bases. The CDR3 has 16 residues. CDR3 residues: CASSAMWRGEYNEQFF. The CDR3 bases are TGTGCCAGCAGCGCCATGTGGCGCGGGGAATACAATGAGCAGTTCTTC. The full variable domain, its missing parts supplied by reference TRBV13 and TRBJ2-1, is AAGVIQSPRHLIKEKRETATLKCYPIPRHDTVYWYQQGPGQDPQFLISFYEKMQSDKGSIPDRFSAQQFSDYHSELNMSSLELGDSALYFCASSAMWRGEYNEQFFGPGTRLTVL.

J is TRBJ1-1 and V is TRBV5-1; D is perhaps TRBD1 (5 bases). V was shortened by 5 bases and J by 0 bases, with 14 bases between the two germline ends. From germline, CDR1 is SGHRS and CDR2 YFSETQ. The CDR3 length is 15 residues. The CDR3 sequence is CASRQQGQMNTEAFF. Written as DNA, the CDR3 is TGCGCCAGCAGGCAGCAAGGACAAATGAACACTGAAGCTTTCTTT.

A single count supports this clone. The chain has TRBV5-1 and TRBJ1-2, with TRBD1 identical over 7 bases. The CDR3 has 15 residues. CDR1 and CDR2 (germline): SGHRS, YFSETQ. Unmatched junction bases numbered 5, after V lost 1 base and J lost 2 bases. The CDR3 region is CASSLSGGDNYGYTF. The CDR3 DNA follows: TGCGCCAGCAGCTTGTCAGGGGGAGACAACTATGGCTACACCTTC.

The rearrangement uses TRBV2 and TRBJ2-3; tentative D call: TRBD2 (5 bases). V lost 5 bases and J lost 0, with 15 bases in between. Germline V gene sequence: CDR1 SNHLY, CDR2 FYNNEI. The CDR3 spans 16 residues. The CDR3 loop is CASSSGLSPSTDTQYF. Here the CDR3 DNA reads TGTGCCAGCAGTTCAGGACTTTCCCCTAGCACAGATACGCAGTATTTT.

CDR3 DNA: TGTGCCAGCAGCTCCTCCTCGGGACAGGGTCGCTATGGCTACACCTTC. This translates into CASSSSSGQGRYGYTF. The rearrangement joins TRBV5-4 to TRBJ1-2; 9 positions agree with TRBD1. Trimming removed 3 bases from V and 4 bases from J; junction bases left unmatched: 10. Looked up from germline, CDR1 is SGHNT and CDR2 is YYREEE (reference sequence). This CDR3 comprises 16 residues.

The rearrangement links TRBV29-1 to TRBJ2-5; TRBD1 might be the D (6 bases). The DNA end favors TRBJ2-7, so the J call may be wrong. This CDR3 spans 13 amino acids. Germline V gene lookup returns CDR1 SQVTM and CDR2 ANQGSEA. CDR3 loop: CSVGKQGSYEQYF. For the CDR3, the DNA is TGCAGCGTCGGAAAACAGGGCTCCTACGAGCAGTACTTC.

This clone was seen only a few times. This chain joins TRBV29-1 and TRBJ2-1; 7 bases align to TRBD2. The CDR3 is 17 amino acids. Per the germline V gene, CDR1 is SQVTM and CDR2 is ANQGSEA. V gave up 1 base and J gave up 4 bases; unmatched junction bases: 13. The CDR3 loop is CSVEGLVGSGEYNEQFF. Written as DNA, the CDR3 is TGCAGCGTTGAAGGCCTCGTTGGAAGCGGGGAGTACAATGAGCAGTTCTTC.

Here the CDR3 DNA reads TGTGCCAGCAGTCTGCAGGGAACTAACTATGGCTACACCTTC. This translates into CASSLQGTNYGYTF. The chain joins TRBV5-6 to TRBJ1-2; D may be TRBD1 (5 bases). This CDR3 spans 14 amino acids. Germline V gene data show CDR1 as SGHDT and CDR2 as YYEEEE. V lost 5 bases and J 0 bases, leaving 11 bases between the germline ends. Supplemented by reference TRBV5-6 and TRBJ1-2, the full variable domain reads DAGVTQSPTHLIKTRGQQVTLRCSPKSGHDTVSWYQQALGQGPQFIFQYYEEEERQRGNFPDRFSGHQFPNYSSELNVNALLLGDSALYLCASSLQGTNYGYTFGSGTRLTVV.

The chain has TRBV7-2 and TRBJ2-5, with 8 nucleotides matching TRBD2. Germline loops: CDR1 SGHTA, CDR2 FQGNSA. The CDR3 runs 15 residues. After removal of 1 base from V and 5 bases from J, the junction contained 6 bases not matched to a gene. Written as DNA, the CDR3 is TGTGCCAGCAGCTTAGTGGTAGCGGGGCGGGAGACCCAGTACTTC. This codes for CASSLVVAGRETQYF.

The J gene is TRBJ1-6, the V gene TRBV6-5, with TRBD1 matching 7 bases. V was clipped by 2 bases and J by 5 bases; unmatched bases: 6. The CDR3 is 16 residues long. Germline lookup yields CDR1 MNHEY and CDR2 SVGAGI. The CDR3 nucleotides are TGTGCCAGCAGTTACCATGTAGGGACAGATAATTCACCCCTCCACTTT. Its protein product is CASSYHVGTDNSPLHF.

V is TRBV19 and J is TRBJ2-2; 7 bases are a match to TRBD1. Germline V gene lookup returns CDR1 LNHDA and CDR2 SQIVND (reference sequence). This CDR3 region has 15 residues. J was trimmed by 0 bases and V by 10 bases; bases with no gene match: 8. CDR3 sequence (DNA): TGTGCCACGTCGACAGGGTTTACGAACACCGGGGAGCTGTTTTTT. Translation gives CATSTGFTNTGELFF.

The CDR3 bases are TGTGCCAGCAGTTACGCCCCGGGCTACGAGCAGTACTTC. This encodes CASSYAPGYEQYF. The J gene is TRBJ2-7, the V gene TRBV6-5; D uncertain. V dropped 2 bases and J dropped 3 bases, with 8 bases sitting between them. This CDR3 spans 13 amino acids. Germline loops: CDR1 MNHEY, CDR2 SVGAGI.

The V call is TRBV5-8, the J call TRBJ2-2, with a tentative D call TRBD1 (7 bases). This CDR3 contains 14 residues. The germline V and J ends were trimmed by 9 bases and 5 bases, with 17 bases remaining between them. Germline assignment: CDR1 SGHTS and CDR2 YDEGEE. CDR3 sequence: CATLEGAWTGELFF. The CDR3 coding sequence is TGTGCCACCCTGGAGGGGGCATGGACCGGGGAGCTGTTTTTT.

This clone qualifies as medium-sized. J is TRBJ2-7 and V is TRBV7-2; 8 nucleotides match TRBD1. With V trimmed by 6 bases and J by 1 base, 5 bases remained unmatched. The CDR3 sequence is 14 residues long. CDR1 SGHTA and CDR2 FQGNSA come from the germline V gene. Here the CDR3 DNA reads TGTGCCAGCAGGAGGGACAGGAGGTCCTACGAGCAGTACTTC. It translates to CASRRDRRSYEQYF.

The chain couples TRBV11-2 to TRBJ1-5; D possibly corresponds to TRBD1 (5 bases). The CDR3 loop spans 15 amino acids. Germline V gene data show CDR1 as SGHAT and CDR2 as FQNNGV. The V end lost 3 bases, the J end lost 5 bases, and 14 bases lay between the germline ends. The DNA for the CDR3 is TGTGCCAGCAGCTTGCAGGGCAAGGCGGATCAGCCCCAGCATTTT. As protein: CASSLQGKADQPQHF.

V usage is TRBV19 and J usage is TRBJ2-1; 9 bases map to TRBD2. Trimming at V came to 6 bases and at J to 8 bases, leaving 11 bases not matched to a gene. This CDR3 is built from 15 residues. Germline lookup yields CDR1 LNHDA and CDR2 SQIVND (reference sequence). The CDR3 nucleotides read TGTGCCAGTAGCACAGACCGGAGCGGGGGGTATGAGCAGTTCTTC. Residues: CASSTDRSGGYEQFF.

This sequence joins TRBV19 and TRBJ1-5; D not resolved. This CDR3 is built from 15 residues. Trimming took 3 bases from V and 1 from J, leaving 10 bases between them. The germline gives CDR1 LNHDA, CDR2 SQIVND (reference sequence). CDR3 sequence: CASSISGESNQPQHF. The CDR3 coding sequence is TGTGCCAGTAGTATTTCGGGTGAGAGCAATCAGCCCCAGCATTTT. The whole variable domain, remainder taken from reference TRBV19 and TRBJ1-5, is DGGITQSPKYLFRKEGQNVTLSCEQNLNHDAMYWYRQDPGQGLRLIYYSQIVNDFQKGDIAEGYSVSREKKESFPLTVTSAQKNPTAFYLCASSISGESNQPQHFGDGTRLSIL.

The genes are TRBV5-8 and TRBJ1-1; tentative D call: TRBD1 (5 bases). The germline CDR1 and CDR2 sequences are SGHTS and YDEGEE. V was cut by 0 bases and J by 0 bases, with 15 bases left in between. The CDR3 is made up of 17 amino acids. The CDR3 DNA sequence: TGTGCCAGCAGCTTGGTTTGGGAGGGGATCATGAACACTGAAGCTTTCTTT. Amino acid sequence: CASSLVWEGIMNTEAFF.

The chain combines TRBV25-1 with TRBJ1-1; D is ambiguous. The CDR3 is made up of 15 amino acids. Deletions cut 8 bases from V and 1 base from J, with 17 bases between. The germline V gene encodes CDR1 MGHDK and CDR2 SYGVNS. CDR3 loop: CASRLYGSENTEAFF. CDR3 DNA sequence: TGTGCCAGCCGACTTTATGGATCGGAGAACACTGAAGCTTTCTTT.

CDR3 nucleotide sequence: TGTGCCAGCAGTGACACCATTGGCGGGGGCCAAGAGACCCAGTACTTC. This encodes CASSDTIGGGQETQYF. The genes are TRBV6-4 and TRBJ2-5; TRBD2 agrees at 7 bases. The germline gives CDR1 MRHNA, CDR2 SNTAGT. Trimming took 2 bases from V and 1 from J; bases not matched to a gene: 7. The CDR3 loop spans 16 amino acids.

With regard to this clone: Distinct nucleotide sequences in the sample also encode this CDR3. This rearrangement joins TRBV30 to TRBJ2-7, with D perhaps matching TRBD1 (5 bases). The V gene's germline CDR1 is GTSNPN and CDR2 SVGIG (reference sequence). V was clipped by 0 bases and J by 3 bases, with 9 bases between them. The CDR3 extends over 13 amino acids. DNA for the CDR3: TGTGCCTGGAGTGTTGGGCAGGGCTACGAGCAGTACTTC. Amino acid sequence: CAWSVGQGYEQYF.

The chain combines TRBV7-2 with TRBJ2-7; 9 nucleotides line up with TRBD2. The CDR3 spans 15 residues. V trimming: 5 bases; J trimming: 0 bases; junction bases outside the gene matches: 5. From germline, CDR1 is SGHTA and CDR2 FQGNSA. CDR3 sequence reads: CASSATSGSSYEQYF. CDR3 DNA sequence: TGTGCCAGCAGCGCGACTAGCGGAAGCTCCTACGAGCAGTACTTC.

The CDR3 is CASSIGTGTGRNQPQHF. The CDR3 DNA reads as TGTGCCAGTAGTATAGGGACAGGGACAGGGCGAAATCAGCCCCAGCATTTT. This chain joins TRBV19 and TRBJ1-5; 9 positions agree with TRBD1. The length of the CDR3 is 17 residues. Trimming took 1 base from V and 4 from J; bases not matched to a gene: 8. Germline V lookup: CDR1 LNHDA, CDR2 SQIVND (reference sequence).

This clone was counted once. The V and J genes are TRBV5-6 and TRBJ1-1; possibly TRBD1 for D (5 bases). Trimming took off 4 bases at V and 1 base at J, with 14 bases between the two ends. The CDR3 has 15 amino acids. Germline V gene sequence: CDR1 SGHDT, CDR2 YYEEEE. CDR3 protein: CASSPYSTGNTEAFF. The DNA of the CDR3 is TGTGCCAGCAGCCCCTACTCAACAGGGAACACTGAAGCTTTCTTT.

The chain carries TRBV4-1 and TRBJ1-2; 8 bases are a match to TRBD1. This CDR3 spans 16 amino acids. CDR1 is MGHRA, CDR2 YSYEKL, per germline. The junction had 9 bases not matched to a gene; V was cut back by 2 bases and J by 4 bases. CDR3 bases: TGCGCCAGCAGCCAACCGGGACAGGCTGACTCCTATGGCTACACCTTC. Its translation: CASSQPGQADSYGYTF.

The V call is TRBV15, the J call TRBJ1-4; D unclear. This CDR3 is 15 amino acids long. CDR1 LNHNV and CDR2 YYDKDF come from the germline V gene (reference sequence). Trimming removed 0 bases from V and 7 bases from J, with 12 bases in between. The CDR3, as DNA: TGTGCCACCAGCAGAGAAGTGACAAGAATTGAAAAACTGTTTTTT. Protein sequence: CATSREVTRIEKLFF.

The chain joins TRBV9 to TRBJ1-5; tentative D call: TRBD1 (6 bases). The CDR3 spans 14 residues. Between the trimmed V and J ends, which lost 3 bases and 7 bases, there was a span of 14 bases. Germline CDR1 SGDLS, CDR2 YYNGEE. The CDR3 DNA follows: TGTGCCAGCAGCGACGGACAGACGGGGCAGCCCCAGCATTTT. The encoded protein is CASSDGQTGQPQHF.